These T cell receptor beta chains were read from a single sample in a study of blood T cell repertoires in COVID-19. Produced via immunoSEQ multiplex PCR; TCRdb's table is partial and in-frame only. The repertoire holds approximately 99,000 clones, roughly 89% seen once, with just under 2% in the top ten. The sample comprised peripheral blood. These receptors were taken from a man aged 70 or older with active or convalescent COVID-19. CDR3s include the opening cysteine and the closing phenylalanine or tryptophan. Fields, in order: V gene, CDR3 protein.

V gene: TRBV5-6; CDR3 protein: CASSWGTSGGADTQYF
V gene: TRBV5-1; CDR3 protein: CASSSGQAIATDTQYF
V gene: TRBV3-1/TRBV3-2; CDR3 protein: CASSQGGTSGKTQYF
V gene: TRBV3-1/TRBV3-2; CDR3 protein: CASSQGGGQETQYF
V gene: TRBV12-3/TRBV12-4; CDR3 protein: CASTSGAYEQYF
V gene: TRBV19; CDR3 protein: CASRGTVSTNEKLFF
V gene: TRBV4-1; CDR3 protein: CASSQTTGLYEQYF
V gene: TRBV7-8; CDR3 protein: CASSPGISNTEAFF
V gene: TRBV7-2; CDR3 protein: CASSLEYRTLGFKTYEQYF
V gene: TRBV28; CDR3 protein: CASSLSGVTNEKLFF
V gene: TRBV19; CDR3 protein: CASSIEASTSLQTQYF
V gene: TRBV7-2; CDR3 protein: CASRYSGGRGDEQFF
V gene: TRBV6-5; CDR3 protein: CASLGQGSSQQFF
V gene: TRBV12-3/TRBV12-4; CDR3 protein: CASSLSGFYGYTF
V gene: TRBV2; CDR3 protein: CASLQGGYEQYF
V gene: TRBV7-8; CDR3 protein: CASSLEQGIRSLF
V gene: TRBV28; CDR3 protein: CASSLSARTVRGNQPQHF
V gene: TRBV5-8; CDR3 protein: CASSFFPPLHF
V gene: TRBV6-6; CDR3 protein: CASRKTGGDTGELFF
V gene: TRBV27; CDR3 protein: CASSRGGSGGTIYTQYF
V gene: TRBV15; CDR3 protein: CATGKLAGSTDTQYF
V gene: TRBV6-5; CDR3 protein: CASSGAAYEQYF